This TCR beta chain was identified during a study of shared clonotypes between healthy human individuals. Study observations and caveats: Despite large depth, sorted-subset datasets appeared incompletely sequenced.

Looked up from germline, CDR1 is SGDLS and CDR2 is YYNGEE. This CDR3 is built from 14 residues. Trimming pared 0 bases from V and 3 bases from J, leaving 9 bases between. Produced via immunoSEQ multiplex PCR; TCRdb's table is partial and in-frame only. The sample holds tens of thousands of clones, around 57% seen once. On this clone itself: The antigen remains unidentified.

This chain links TRBV9 with TRBJ1-1; D remains ambiguous. This sequence was found in a man in his thirties or forties in good health. Sequencing input: memory CD8+ T cells sorted from blood. Subset indicated: CD45RO+ cells pooled with CCR7-negative TemRA cells. CDR3 sequence: CASSVVDIDTEAFF. In DNA, the CDR3 is TGTGCCAGCAGCGTAGTTGATATCGACACTGAAGCTTTCTTT.